Following are 10 T cell receptor beta chains from one sample sequenced in a study of monozygotic twins with inflammatory bowel disease. For each CDR3 protein, TCRdb gives one entry from its re-call of the 5' RACE reads, without DNA. This repertoire includes some 210,000 distinct CDR3 sequences. Sample: blood. The receptors here all came from a human donor with ulcerative colitis or Crohn's disease, or a healthy co-twin of an affected twin (not recorded which).

The V gene is TRBV9, the J gene TRBJ1-1; the D gene TCRdb calls, TRBD1, cannot be checked with no DNA. Germline CDR1 is SGDLS and CDR2 is YYNGEE. The CDR3 length is 16 residues. The CDR3: CASSAFSGTLNTEAFF.

The J gene is TRBJ1-2, the V gene TRBV29-1; TCRdb reports TRBD1, a call that lacks DNA to check it against. Germline V gives CDR1 SQVTM, CDR2 ANQGSEA. The CDR3 runs 11 residues. This CDR3 is CSADRDYGYTF.

CDR3 region: CASSQDTREGVAGELFF. The V and J genes are TRBV23-1 and TRBJ2-2; TCRdb outputs TRBD2, but without DNA this stays unchecked. TRBV23-1 is flagged as an ORF with uncertain function. CDR3 length: 17 amino acids.

The chain links TRBV11-1 to TRBJ2-6; the TRBD1 assignment by TCRdb is unverifiable without DNA. Germline assignment: CDR1 SGHAT and CDR2 FQDESV (reference sequence). This CDR3 contains 18 residues. The CDR3 here is CASSEGGQLALGANVLTF.

The chain combines TRBV6-5 with TRBJ2-3; as DNA is missing, the TRBD2 call by TCRdb cannot be tested. This CDR3 comprises 19 residues. CDR1 is MNHEY, CDR2 SVGAGI, per germline. The chain's CDR3 is CASSHSGSGGVPRTDTQYF.

V is TRBV4-1 and J is TRBJ2-5; TCRdb's assignment of TRBD1 cannot be checked, as there is no DNA. Germline V gene data show CDR1 as MGHRA and CDR2 as YSYEKL. CDR3 length equals 19 residues. The CDR3 sequence: CASSQVIQTGSSFLETQYF.

The rearrangement links TRBV5-1 to TRBJ2-7. This CDR3 is 14 amino acids long. Per germline, CDR1 SGHRS and CDR2 YFSETQ. The CDR3 protein is CASSNDWSSYEQYF. Full variable domain (rest looked up from reference TRBV5-1 and TRBJ2-7): KAGVTQTPRYLIKTRGQQVTLSCSPISGHRSVSWYQQTPGQGLQFLFEYFSETQRNKGNFPGRFSGRQFSNSRSEMNVSTLELGDSALYLCASSNDWSSYEQYFGPGTRLTVT.

The chain combines TRBV20-1 with TRBJ1-6; without DNA, the TCRdb call of TRBD1 cannot be checked. The CDR3 consists of 16 residues. The V gene's germline CDR1 is DFQATT and CDR2 SNEGSKA (reference sequence). The CDR3 sequence: CSAREARLRDNSPLHF.

The rearrangement links TRBV19 to TRBJ2-6. The germline gives CDR1 LNHDA, CDR2 SQIVND (reference sequence). The CDR3 extends over 13 amino acids. CDR3 region: CASRESGANVLTF.

This chain uses TRBV19 with TRBJ1-2; the D gene TCRdb calls, TRBD1, cannot be checked with no DNA. CDR1 is LNHDA and CDR2 is SQIVND in the germline V gene (reference sequence). The CDR3 spans 15 residues. CDR3 residues: CASSREMTGTGGYTF. The variable domain in full, completed from reference TRBV19 and TRBJ1-2, reads DGGITQSPKYLFRKEGQNVTLSCEQNLNHDAMYWYRQDPGQGLRLIYYSQIVNDFQKGDIAEGYSVSREKKESFPLTVTSAQKNPTAFYLCASSREMTGTGGYTFGSGTRLTVV.